This T cell receptor beta chain was sequenced during a study of cytomegalovirus exposure and HLA in healthy donors. This cohort consisted of healthy bone marrow donors. The study ran its PCR with 60 Vbeta and 13 Jbeta primers. Produced via immunoSEQ multiplex PCR; TCRdb's table is partial and in-frame only. The top ten hold roughly 6.6% of the sample, which has about 160,000 clones, roughly 78% seen once. Whole-study results and caveats: Per a prior analysis, the majority of TCR beta V segments were productive roughly 87% or roughly 30% of the time. Reported findings show TCR beta sequences accurately forecast HLA-A and HLA-B alleles in most subjects. Specific recognition of CMV antigens was confirmed in vitro for three chains (all CMV-associated).

V gave up 4 bases and J gave up 1 base; unmatched junction bases: 4. The length of the CDR3 is 14 residues. The germline CDR1 and CDR2 sequences are SGHNT and YYREEE (reference sequence). A word on this clone: No antigen is known for it.

The V and J genes are TRBV5-4 and TRBJ2-5, with 7 bases identical to TRBD1. Material for sequencing was PBMCs. This clonotype originated in a man aged 35-49 years in good health and CMV-seropositive. The DNA of the CDR3 is TGTGCCAGCAGCAATCGGGACAGCCAAGAGACCCAGTACTTC. Translated: CASSNRDSQETQYF.